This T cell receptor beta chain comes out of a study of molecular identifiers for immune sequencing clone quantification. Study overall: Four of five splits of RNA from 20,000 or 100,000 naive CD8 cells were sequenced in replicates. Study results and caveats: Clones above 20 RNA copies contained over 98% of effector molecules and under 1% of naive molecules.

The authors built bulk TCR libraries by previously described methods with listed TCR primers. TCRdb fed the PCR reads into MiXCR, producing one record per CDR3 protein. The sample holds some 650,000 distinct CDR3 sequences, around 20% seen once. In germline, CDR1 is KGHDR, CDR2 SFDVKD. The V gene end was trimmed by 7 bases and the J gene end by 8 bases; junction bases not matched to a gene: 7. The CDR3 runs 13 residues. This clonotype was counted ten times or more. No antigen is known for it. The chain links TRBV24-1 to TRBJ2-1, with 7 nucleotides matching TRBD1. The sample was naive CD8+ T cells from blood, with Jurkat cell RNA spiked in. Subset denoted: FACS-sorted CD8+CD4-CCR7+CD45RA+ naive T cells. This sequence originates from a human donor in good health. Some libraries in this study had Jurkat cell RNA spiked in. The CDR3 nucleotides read TGTGCCACCAGAAATAGAGGGGGCGATGAGCAGTTCTTC. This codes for CATRNRGGDEQFF.